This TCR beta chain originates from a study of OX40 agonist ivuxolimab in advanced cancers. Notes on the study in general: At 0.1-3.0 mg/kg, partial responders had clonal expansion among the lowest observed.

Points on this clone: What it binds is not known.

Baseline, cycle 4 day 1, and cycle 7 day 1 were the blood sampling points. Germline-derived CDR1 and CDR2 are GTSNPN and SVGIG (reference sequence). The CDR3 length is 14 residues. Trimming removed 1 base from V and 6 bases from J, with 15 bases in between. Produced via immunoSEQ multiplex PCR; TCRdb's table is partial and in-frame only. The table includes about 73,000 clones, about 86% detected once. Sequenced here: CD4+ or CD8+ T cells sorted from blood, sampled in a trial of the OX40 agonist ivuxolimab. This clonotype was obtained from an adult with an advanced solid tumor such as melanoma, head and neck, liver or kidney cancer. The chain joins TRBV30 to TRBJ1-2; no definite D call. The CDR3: CAWSARSTADGYTF. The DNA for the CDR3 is TGTGCCTGGAGTGCCCGTTCCACGGCGGATGGCTACACCTTC.